The rows below give T cell receptor beta chains drawn from one sample of a study of T cell responses to AZD1222 COVID-19 vaccine. Produced via immunoSEQ multiplex PCR; TCRdb's table is partial and in-frame only. Altogether 180,000 or so clones are present, 80% to 95% being singletons, with the ten largest covering about 1.8%. The sequenced sample was peripheral blood, obtained 28 days after the second AZD1222 dose. All receptors come from an adult who received the AZD1222 COVID-19 vaccine. Both conserved end residues are part of each CDR3. Each record gives: clone size, D gene, J gene, V gene, CDR3 protein, CDR3 DNA. A D gene is named only where the DNA matches it firmly. The listing skips clone size in some rows; elsewhere it reads once, few, many or a size class.

>NA|TRBD1|TRBJ1-1|TRBV18
CASSPQGADTEAFF
TGTGCCAGCTCACCACAGGGGGCGGACACTGAAGCTTTCTTT
>NA|NA|TRBJ2-1|TRBV11-3
CASSFRYNEQFF
TGTGCCAGCAGCTTCCGGTACAATGAGCAGTTCTTC
>NA|TRBD1|TRBJ2-2|TRBV30
CAWSVVFGGRGLPNTGELFF
TGTGCCTGGAGTGTAGTGTTCGGGGGCAGGGGGCTACCGAACACCGGGGAGCTGTTTTTT
>NA|TRBD2|TRBJ2-7|TRBV6-5
CATLAGGRVQYF
TGTGCCACACTAGCGGGGGGGAGGGTGCAGTACTTC
>NA|NA|TRBJ1-1|TRBV4-2
CATGQPSNTEAFF
TGTGCCACCGGACAGCCCTCGAACACTGAAGCTTTCTTT
>once|NA|TRBJ1-2|TRBV6-5
CASSSIRDDGYTF
TGTGCCAGCAGTTCTATCAGGGACGATGGCTACACCTTC
>NA|NA|TRBJ2-7|TRBV7-8
CASSLMTVTYEQYF
TGTGCCAGCAGCCTGATGACAGTCACCTACGAGCAGTACTTC
>NA|NA|TRBJ1-1|TRBV9
CASSPRTDPRTEAFF
TGTGCCAGCAGCCCTCGGACGGACCCAAGGACTGAAGCTTTCTTT
>NA|TRBD2|TRBJ2-3|TRBV9
CASSVQREGVDTQYF
TGTGCCAGCAGCGTTCAGCGGGAGGGGGTAGATACGCAGTATTTT
>NA|NA|TRBJ1-4|TRBV7-9
CASSLTSPDEKLFF
TGTGCCAGCAGCTTAACCTCCCCAGATGAAAAACTGTTTTTT
>NA|NA|TRBJ1-4|TRBV15
CATTPREGGLLFF
TGTGCCACGACCCCGAGGGAGGGCGGACTACTGTTTTTT
>NA|TRBD1|TRBJ1-5|TRBV6-5
CASRGQGDQPQHF
TGTGCCAGCAGGGGACAGGGGGATCAGCCCCAGCATTTT
>NA|TRBD1|TRBJ2-7|TRBV30
CAWSWGQGASEQYF
TGTGCCTGGAGTTGGGGACAGGGGGCATCCGAGCAGTACTTC
>NA|TRBD1|TRBJ2-5|TRBV5-1
CASSLWGQSRRTGPKETQYF
TGCGCCAGCAGCTTATGGGGACAGTCTCGGAGGACAGGACCGAAAGAGACCCAGTACTTC
>NA|TRBD1|TRBJ2-5|TRBV18
CASSPVTGGQETQYF
TGTGCCAGCTCACCAGTCACAGGGGGCCAAGAGACCCAGTACTTC
>NA|TRBD1|TRBJ1-2|TRBV30
CAWRHTGVNDYGYTF
TGTGCCTGGAGACACACAGGGGTGAATGACTATGGCTACACCTTC
>once|TRBD2|TRBJ2-2|TRBV12-5
CASGTTTRLAGNTGELFF
TGTGCTAGTGGTACAACCACCCGCCTAGCGGGGAACACCGGGGAGCTGTTTTTT
>few|NA|TRBJ1-3|TRBV24-1
CATSDWEGLQNTIYF
TGTGCCACCAGTGATTGGGAGGGGCTTCAAAACACCATATATTTT
>once|TRBD1|TRBJ1-4|TRBV19
CASTVGQGRTTNEKLFF
TGTGCCAGTACCGTAGGACAGGGGAGAACAACTAATGAAAAACTGTTTTTT
>NA|TRBD1|TRBJ2-1|TRBV3-1/TRBV3-2
CASSRRTGGYNEQFF
TGTGCCAGCAGCCGACGGACAGGGGGTTACAATGAGCAGTTCTTC
>NA|TRBD2|TRBJ2-3|TRBV12-5
CASGLKLAGGAQYF
TGTGCTAGTGGTTTGAAGCTAGCGGGAGGGGCGCAGTATTTT
>NA|TRBD1|TRBJ1-1|TRBV27
CASSTQGRGMSNTEAFF
TGTGCCAGCAGTACACAGGGGAGAGGGATGTCGAACACTGAAGCTTTCTTT
>NA|NA|TRBJ2-5|TRBV5-8
CASSLQETQYF
TGTGCCAGCAGTCTTCAAGAGACCCAGTACTTC
>NA|NA|TRBJ2-1|TRBV21-1
CASGIAGASNEQFF
TGTGCCAGCGGGATAGCGGGAGCCTCCAATGAGCAGTTCTTC
>NA|NA|TRBJ2-7|TRBV30
CAWKKALSYEQYF
TGTGCCTGGAAAAAGGCCCTCTCCTACGAGCAGTACTTC
>NA|TRBD2|TRBJ2-7|TRBV11-3
CASSLELAGVVYEQYF
TGTGCCAGCAGCTTAGAACTAGCGGGAGTTGTCTACGAGCAGTACTTC
>NA|NA|TRBJ1-4|TRBV29-1
CSVKPGEKLFF
TGCAGCGTTAAGCCTGGCGAAAAACTGTTTTTT
>NA|TRBD1|TRBJ2-5|TRBV5-1
CASSPDRGGETQYF
TGCGCCAGCAGCCCGGACAGGGGGGGAGAGACCCAGTACTTC
>NA|NA|TRBJ2-7|TRBV11-2
CASSLEVGVEQYF
TGTGCCAGCAGCTTAGAGGTAGGGGTCGAGCAGTACTTC